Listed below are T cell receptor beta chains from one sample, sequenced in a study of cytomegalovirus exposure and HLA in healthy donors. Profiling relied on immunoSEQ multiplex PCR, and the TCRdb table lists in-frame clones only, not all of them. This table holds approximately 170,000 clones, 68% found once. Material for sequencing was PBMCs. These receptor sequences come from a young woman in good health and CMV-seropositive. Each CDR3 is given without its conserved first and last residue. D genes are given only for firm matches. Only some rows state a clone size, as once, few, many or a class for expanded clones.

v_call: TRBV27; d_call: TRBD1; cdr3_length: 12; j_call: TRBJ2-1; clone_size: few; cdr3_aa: ASSDRGYYNEQF
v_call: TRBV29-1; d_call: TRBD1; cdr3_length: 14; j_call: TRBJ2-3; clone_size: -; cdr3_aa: SVDGRTGSSTDTQY
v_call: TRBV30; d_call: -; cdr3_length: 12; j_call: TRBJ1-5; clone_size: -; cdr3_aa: AWRGQLSNQPQH
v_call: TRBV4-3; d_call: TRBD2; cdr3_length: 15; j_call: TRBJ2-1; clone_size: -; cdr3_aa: ASSQDGSGAWVDEQF
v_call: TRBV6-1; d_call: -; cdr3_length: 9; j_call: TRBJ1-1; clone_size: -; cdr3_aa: ASRPDTEAF
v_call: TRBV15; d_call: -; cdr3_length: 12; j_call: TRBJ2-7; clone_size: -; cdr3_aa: ATSETHARGEQY
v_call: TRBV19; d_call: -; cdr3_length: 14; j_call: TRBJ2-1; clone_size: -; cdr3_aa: ASSPSSKGEGNEQF
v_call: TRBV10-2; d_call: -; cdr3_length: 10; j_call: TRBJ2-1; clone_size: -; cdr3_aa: AVTRDLGEQF
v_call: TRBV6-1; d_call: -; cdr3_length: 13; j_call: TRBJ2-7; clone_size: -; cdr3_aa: ASSKQWSVPYEQY
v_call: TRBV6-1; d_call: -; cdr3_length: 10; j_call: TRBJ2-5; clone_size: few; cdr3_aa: ASSEAGETQY
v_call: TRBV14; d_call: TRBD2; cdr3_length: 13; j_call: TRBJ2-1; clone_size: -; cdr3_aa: ASSRASGSYNEQF
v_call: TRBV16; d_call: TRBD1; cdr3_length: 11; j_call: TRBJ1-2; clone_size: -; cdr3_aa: ASSTPTGPGYT
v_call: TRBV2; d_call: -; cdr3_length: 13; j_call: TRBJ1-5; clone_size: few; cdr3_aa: ASSEDSGSNQPQH
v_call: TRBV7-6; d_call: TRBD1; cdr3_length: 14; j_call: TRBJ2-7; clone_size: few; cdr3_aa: ASSPDKGTASYEQY
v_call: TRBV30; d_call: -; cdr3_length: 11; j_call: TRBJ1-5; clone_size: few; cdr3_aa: AWTLQGAQPQH
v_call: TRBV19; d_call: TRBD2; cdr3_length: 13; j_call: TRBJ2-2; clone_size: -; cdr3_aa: ASRLAGLNTGELF
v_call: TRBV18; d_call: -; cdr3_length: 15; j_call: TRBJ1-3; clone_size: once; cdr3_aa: ASSLLDSFDSGNTIY
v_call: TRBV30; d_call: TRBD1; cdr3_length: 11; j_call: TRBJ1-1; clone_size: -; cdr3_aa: AWSPGGVAEAF
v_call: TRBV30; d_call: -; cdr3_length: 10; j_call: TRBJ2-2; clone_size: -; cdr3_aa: AWSPGAGELF
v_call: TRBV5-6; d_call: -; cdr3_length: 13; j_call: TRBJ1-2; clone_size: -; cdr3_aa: ASSLGSATNYGYT
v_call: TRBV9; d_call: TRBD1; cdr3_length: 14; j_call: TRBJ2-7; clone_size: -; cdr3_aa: ASSAWTGAGSYEQY
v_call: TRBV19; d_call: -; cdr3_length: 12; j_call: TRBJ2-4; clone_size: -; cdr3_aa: ASSPTVNSDIQY
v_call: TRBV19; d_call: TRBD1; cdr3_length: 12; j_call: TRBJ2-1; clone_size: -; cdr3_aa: ASSRGRNVDEQF
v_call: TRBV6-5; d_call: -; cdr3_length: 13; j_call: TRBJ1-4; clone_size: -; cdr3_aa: ASSYSRGLNEKLF
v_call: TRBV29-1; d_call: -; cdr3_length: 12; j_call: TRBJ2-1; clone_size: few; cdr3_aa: SLTGLTFYNEQF
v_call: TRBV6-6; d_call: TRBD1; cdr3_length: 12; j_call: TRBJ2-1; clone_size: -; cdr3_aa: ASSSPGQGHEQF
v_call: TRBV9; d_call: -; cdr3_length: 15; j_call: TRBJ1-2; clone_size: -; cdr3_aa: ASSDPSLGVADYGYT
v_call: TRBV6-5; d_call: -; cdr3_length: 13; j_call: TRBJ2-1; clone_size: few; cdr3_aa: ASSYTTTTYNEQF
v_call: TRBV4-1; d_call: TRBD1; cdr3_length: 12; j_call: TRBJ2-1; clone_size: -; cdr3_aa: ASAGTGFDNEQF
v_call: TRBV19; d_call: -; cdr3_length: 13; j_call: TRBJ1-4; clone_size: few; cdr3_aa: ASSGQHATNEKLF
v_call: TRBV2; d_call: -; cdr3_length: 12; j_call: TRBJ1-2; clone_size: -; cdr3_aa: ASILLTGLYGYT
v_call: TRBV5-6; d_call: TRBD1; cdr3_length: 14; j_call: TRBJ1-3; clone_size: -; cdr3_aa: ASSLPGTGSGNTIY
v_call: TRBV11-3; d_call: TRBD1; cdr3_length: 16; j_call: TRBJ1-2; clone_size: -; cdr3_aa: ASSKNGTGEYFNYGYT
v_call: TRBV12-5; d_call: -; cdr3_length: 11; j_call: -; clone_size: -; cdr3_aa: ASGRDSRYEQY
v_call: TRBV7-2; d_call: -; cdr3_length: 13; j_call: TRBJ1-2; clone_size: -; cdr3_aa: ASSLALGGQYGYT
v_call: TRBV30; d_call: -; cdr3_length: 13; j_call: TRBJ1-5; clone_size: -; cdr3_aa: AWSTAAGGNQPQH
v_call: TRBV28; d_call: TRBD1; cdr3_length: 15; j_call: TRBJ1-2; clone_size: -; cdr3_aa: ASSLRDRGKANYGYT
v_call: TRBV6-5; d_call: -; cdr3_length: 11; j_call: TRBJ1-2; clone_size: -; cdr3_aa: ASSSLAPLFYT
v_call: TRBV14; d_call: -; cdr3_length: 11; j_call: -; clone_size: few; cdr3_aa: ASSQLTTYEQY
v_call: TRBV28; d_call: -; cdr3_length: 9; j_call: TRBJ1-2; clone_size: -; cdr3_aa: ASSLYYGYT
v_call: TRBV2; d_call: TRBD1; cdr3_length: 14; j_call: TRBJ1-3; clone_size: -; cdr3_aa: ASSRARGNSGNTIY
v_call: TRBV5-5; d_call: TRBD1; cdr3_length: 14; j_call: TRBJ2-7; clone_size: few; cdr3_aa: ASSLVPSGGANEQY
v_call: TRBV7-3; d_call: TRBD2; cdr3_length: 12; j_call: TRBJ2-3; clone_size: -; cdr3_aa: ASSPGGALNTQY
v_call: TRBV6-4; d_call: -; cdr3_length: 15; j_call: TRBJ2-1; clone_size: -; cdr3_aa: ASSRQGGQDSYNEQF
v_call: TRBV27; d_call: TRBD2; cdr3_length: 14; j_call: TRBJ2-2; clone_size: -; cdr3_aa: ASSFDPGLARGELF
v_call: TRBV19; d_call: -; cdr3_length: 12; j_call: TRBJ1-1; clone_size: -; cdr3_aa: ASSTGLLNTEAF
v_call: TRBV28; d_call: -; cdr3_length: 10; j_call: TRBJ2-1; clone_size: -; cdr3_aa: ASSSQGYEQF
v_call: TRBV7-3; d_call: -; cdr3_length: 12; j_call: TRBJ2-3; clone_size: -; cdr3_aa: ASSGGLSTDTQY
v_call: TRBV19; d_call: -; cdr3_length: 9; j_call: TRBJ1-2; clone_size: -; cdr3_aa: ATRTGGGYT
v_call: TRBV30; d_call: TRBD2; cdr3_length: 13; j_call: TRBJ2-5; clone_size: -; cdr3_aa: AWSVGLAGGRAQY
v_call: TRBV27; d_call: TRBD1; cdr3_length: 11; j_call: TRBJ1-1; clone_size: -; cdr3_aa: ASSSGTETEAF
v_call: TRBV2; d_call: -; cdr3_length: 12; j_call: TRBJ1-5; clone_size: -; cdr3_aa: ASSPGFSNQPQH
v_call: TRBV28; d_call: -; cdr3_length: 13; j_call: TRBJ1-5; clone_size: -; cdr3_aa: ASSLQVDGNQPQH
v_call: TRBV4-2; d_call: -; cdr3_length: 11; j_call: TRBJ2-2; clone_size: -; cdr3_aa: ASSQAGAGELF